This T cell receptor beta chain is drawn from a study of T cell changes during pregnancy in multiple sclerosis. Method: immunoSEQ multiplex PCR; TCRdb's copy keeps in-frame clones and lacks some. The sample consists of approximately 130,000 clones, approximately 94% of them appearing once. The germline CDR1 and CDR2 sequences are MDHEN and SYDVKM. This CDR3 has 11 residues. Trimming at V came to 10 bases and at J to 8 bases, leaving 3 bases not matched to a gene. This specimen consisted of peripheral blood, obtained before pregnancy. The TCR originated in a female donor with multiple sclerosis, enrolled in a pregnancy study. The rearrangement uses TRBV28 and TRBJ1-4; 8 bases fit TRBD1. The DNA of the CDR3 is TGTGCCACAAGACAGGGGGAAAAACTGTTTTTT. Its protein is CATRQGEKLFF. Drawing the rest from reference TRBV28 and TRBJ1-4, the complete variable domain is DVKVTQSSRYLVKRTGEKVFLECVQDMDHENMFWYRQDPGLGLRLIYFSYDVKMKEKGDIPEGYSVSREKKERFSLILESASTNQTSMYLCATRQGEKLFFGSGTQLSVL.